This TCR beta chain is from a study of chemoradiotherapy in HPV16-positive cancers. Overall study: Candidate HPV-specific T-cell clones and common TCR motifs came from functional assays in a couple of HPV16-positive patients. Broader study findings: Candidate HPV-specific clones and E7-related TCR motifs grew in tumor during treatment. For HPV16-positive patients, expanding HPV-responsive T cells associated with longer recurrence-free survival.

V was pared by 5 bases and J by 0 bases, with 4 bases of the junction left unmatched. Germline V gene sequence: CDR1 SNHLY, CDR2 FYNNEI. This CDR3 spans 16 amino acids. About this clone: Its cognate antigen is unknown.

TCRdb's copy holds only in-frame clones and misses some; the assay was immunoSEQ multiplex PCR. The table shows 20,000 to 30,000 clones, with approximately 94% occurring only once. Samples were taken several times over chemoradiotherapy. The chain joins TRBV2 to TRBJ1-2; TRBD1 aligns across 12 bases. The specimen was taken from a patient who underwent chemoradiotherapy. This TCR was recovered from a human donor with HPV-associated anogenital cancer. CDR3 in DNA: TGTGCCAGCAGTTCGGGACAGGGGGCCCCTAACTATGGCTACACCTTC. This codes for CASSSGQGAPNYGYTF.